Detailed here is one T cell receptor beta chain. What it recognizes is unknown. The data were taken from a study of cytomegalovirus exposure and HLA in healthy donors. Study-level findings and limits: Likely technical artifact: a cluster of highly shared sequence variants. It was only CMV serostatus that was available as immune exposure information.

Deletions cut 2 bases from V and 6 bases from J, with 11 bases between. Germline values: CDR1 MNHEY, CDR2 SVGAGI. CDR3 length equals 13 residues. Amplification used 60 Vbeta primers and 13 Jbeta primers. Libraries were prepared by immunoSEQ multiplex PCR; TCRdb keeps only in-frame clonotypes and omits some of them. The sample has 150,000 to 180,000 clones, 65% to 80% seen once. The sequence was obtained from a woman aged 40 to 50 in good health and CMV-seronegative. Sequenced material: PBMCs. The chain links TRBV6-5 to TRBJ2-7; D possibly corresponds to TRBD1 (6 bases). In DNA form, the CDR3 reads TGTGCCAGCAGTTACCGACAGGCTGGCGAGCAGTACTTC. Encoded protein: CASSYRQAGEQYF.